Sequencing of this T cell receptor (beta chain) was carried out in a study of tissue T cells after allogeneic stem cell transplantation. Overall study results and limits: Which tissue TCRs were alloreactive or antigen-specific was not determined. Some clones might be persisting host cells. Only a limited share of tissue TCRs appeared in blood or spleen.

TCRdb keeps only in-frame clones here, not all; method: immunoSEQ multiplex PCR. The repertoire includes about 50,000 clones, 73% of them detected once, and 0.7% sits in the top ten. Germline assignment: CDR1 GFQATS and CDR2 STVNSAI. Trimming at V came to 0 bases and at J to 0 bases, leaving 5 bases not matched to a gene. The CDR3 loop spans 16 amino acids. Turning to this clone: The antigen is unknown. Gene and germline names: mouse. Coverage ceases 1 residue before the CDR3 finishes, and the germline J gene fills in the end.

The source of this sequence is a pool of C57BL/6 mice in good health. This chain uses TRBV20 with TRBJ1-3; 7 nucleotides agree with TRBD1. What was sequenced was sorted cells pooled from one or two spleens. CDR3 amino acids: CGARDPTGPSGNTLYF. The CDR3 DNA, read in part, is TGTGGTGCTAGGGATCCGACAGGGCCTTCTGGAAATACGCTCTAT.